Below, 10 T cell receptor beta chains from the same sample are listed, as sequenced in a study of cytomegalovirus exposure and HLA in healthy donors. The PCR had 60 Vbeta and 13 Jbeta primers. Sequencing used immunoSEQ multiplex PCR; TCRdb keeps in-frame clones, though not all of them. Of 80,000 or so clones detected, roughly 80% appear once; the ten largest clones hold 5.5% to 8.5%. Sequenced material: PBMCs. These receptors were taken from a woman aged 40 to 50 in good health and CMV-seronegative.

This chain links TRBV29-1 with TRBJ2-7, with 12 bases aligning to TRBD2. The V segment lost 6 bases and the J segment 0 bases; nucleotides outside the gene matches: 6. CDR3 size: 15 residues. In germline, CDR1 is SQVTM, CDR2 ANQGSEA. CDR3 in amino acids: CSVDGLAGYSYEQYF. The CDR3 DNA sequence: TGCAGCGTAGACGGACTAGCGGGGTACTCCTACGAGCAGTACTTC.

CDR3 residues: CASSQGGTPVIGQYF. Here the CDR3 DNA reads TGTGCCAGCAGCCAGGGAGGGACACCAGTGATTGGGCAGTACTTC. This rearrangement joins TRBV28 to TRBJ2-7; D perhaps matches TRBD2 (7 bases). The CDR3 loop spans 15 amino acids. The V gene's germline CDR1 is MDHEN and CDR2 SYDVKM. Trimming pared 6 bases from V and 9 bases from J, leaving 24 bases between. Based on the CDR3 plus reference TRBV28 and TRBJ2-7, the full variable domain is DVKVTQSSRYLVKRTGEKVFLECVQDMDHENMFWYRQDPGLGLRLIYFSYDVKMKEKGDIPEGYSVSREKKERFSLILESASTNQTSMYLCASSQGGTPVIGQYFGPGTRLTVT.

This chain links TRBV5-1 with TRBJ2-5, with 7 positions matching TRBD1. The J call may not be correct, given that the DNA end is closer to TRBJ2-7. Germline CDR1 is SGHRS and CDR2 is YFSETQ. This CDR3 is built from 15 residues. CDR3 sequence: CASSLGQGSSDEQYF. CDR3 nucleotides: TGCGCCAGCAGCTTGGGACAGGGAAGTTCGGACGAGCAGTACTTC.

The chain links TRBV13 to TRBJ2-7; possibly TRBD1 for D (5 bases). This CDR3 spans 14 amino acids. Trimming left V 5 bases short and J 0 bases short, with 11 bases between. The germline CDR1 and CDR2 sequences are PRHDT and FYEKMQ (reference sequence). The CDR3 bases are TGTGCCAGCAGCCTCCAGGGTGGCTCCTACGAGCAGTACTTC. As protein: CASSLQGGSYEQYF.

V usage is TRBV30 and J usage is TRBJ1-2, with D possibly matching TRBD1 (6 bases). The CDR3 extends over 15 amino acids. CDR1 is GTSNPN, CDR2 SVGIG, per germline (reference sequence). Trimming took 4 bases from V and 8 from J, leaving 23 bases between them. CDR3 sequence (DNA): TGTGCCTGGACCGTCGGTCAGCTTGGACAGTTCGGCTACACCTTC. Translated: CAWTVGQLGQFGYTF. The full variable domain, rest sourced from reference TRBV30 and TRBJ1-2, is SQTIHQWPATLVQPVGSPLSLECTVEGTSNPNLYWYRQAAGRGLQLLFYSVGIGQISSEVPQNLSASRPQDRQFILSSKKLLLSDSGFYLCAWTVGQLGQFGYTFGSGTRLTVV.

The CDR3 DNA follows: TGTGCCAGCAGCTTACCGAGGGCGGATTCACCCCTCCACTTT. Residues: CASSLPRADSPLHF. V is TRBV5-6 and J is TRBJ1-6, with D unresolved. This CDR3 region has 14 residues. Germline V CDR1 and CDR2: SGHDT, YYEEEE. The V end was cut by 2 bases, the J end by 8 bases, with 11 bases between.

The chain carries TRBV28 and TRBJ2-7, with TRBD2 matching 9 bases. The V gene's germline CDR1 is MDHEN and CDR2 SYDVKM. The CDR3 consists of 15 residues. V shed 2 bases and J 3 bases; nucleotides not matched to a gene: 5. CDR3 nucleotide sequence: TGTGCCAGCAGTTTAAGACTAGCGGTAAACTACGAGCAGTACTTC. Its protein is CASSLRLAVNYEQYF.

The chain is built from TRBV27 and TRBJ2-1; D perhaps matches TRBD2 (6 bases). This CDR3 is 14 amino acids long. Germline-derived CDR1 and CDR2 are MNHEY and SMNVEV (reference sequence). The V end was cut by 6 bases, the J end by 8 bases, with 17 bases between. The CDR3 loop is CASSRYELAYEQFF. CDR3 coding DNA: TGTGCCAGCAGCCGATATGAACTAGCTTATGAGCAGTTCTTC.

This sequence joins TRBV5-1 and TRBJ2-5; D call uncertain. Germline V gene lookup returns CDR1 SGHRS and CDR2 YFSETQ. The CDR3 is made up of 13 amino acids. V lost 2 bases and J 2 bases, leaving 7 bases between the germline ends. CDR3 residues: CASSLQVQETQYF. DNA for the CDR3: TGCGCCAGCAGCTTACAAGTGCAAGAGACCCAGTACTTC.

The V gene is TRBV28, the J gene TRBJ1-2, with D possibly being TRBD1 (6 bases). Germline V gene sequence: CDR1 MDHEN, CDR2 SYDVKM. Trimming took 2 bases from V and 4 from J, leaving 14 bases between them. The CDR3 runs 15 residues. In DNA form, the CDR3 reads TGTGCCAGCAGTTTAGACCAGGGGATTGGCTATGGCTACACCTTC. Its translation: CASSLDQGIGYGYTF.